This section outlines one TCR beta chain sequence together with its context. Its binding antigen is unknown. No base quality values were provided; no much bigger clone lies one nucleotide off. This record comes from a study of blood T cell repertoires in COVID-19 (dated by TCRdb to 2019 to 2021). For the wider study: Samples from collaborators originated in the United States, Italy and Spain and spanned both the acute and convalescent phases of COVID-19. The material from the prospective study consisted of cDNA or gDNA derived from T cells, B-cell-depleted T cells, or PBMCs. Subjects who had been exposed to COVID-19, were actively infected with it, or had recovered from it provided the deeply sampled blood TCRbeta repertoires that made up the dataset. The repertoires were released in a freely available public database intended as a resource for research on the immune response to SARS-CoV-2. The samples were drawn from the first 160 participants of the ongoing ImmuneRACE study and from 1,200 or so subjects provided by 6 global collaborators. Nearly every sample came with metadata listing a de-identified subject ID, COVID-19 status, age in years and sex. Where available, HLA class I and class II types were taken from metadata supplied by the sample provider and were not determined by assay-based typing. The paper as a whole reports these results and caveats: The amount of clinical and demographic metadata varied by source and participant and was provided uncurated.

Collaborating institutions collected whole blood in K2EDTA tubes following their own protocols. For TCRbeta analysis, collaborators shipped samples as frozen whole blood, isolated PBMCs, or DNA extracted from either of those sample types. TCRbeta CDR3 regions were amplified from genomic DNA using the immunoSEQ Assay, a bias-controlled multiplex PCR. The paper's data handling went like this. Within the assay, amplification of reference gene primers was used to estimate how many nucleated cells each sample contained. To quantify the absolute abundance of each unique TCRbeta CDR3 rearrangement, sequence reads were collapsed and filtered. For each sample, productive Simpson clonality was calculated as the square root of Simpson's diversity index over productive rearrangements. TCRdb limited this immuneACCESS table to in-frame rearrangements with V and J called. A share of clones is missing; checked studies link under half to unresolved V genes, and the rest is unexplained. For V, J and clone size, that table is used; D and trimming come from the DNA. For this sample there are about 83,000 clones; approximately 88% appear just once. The top ten constitute 5% to 6.5% of the sample.

The sequence was collected from a man aged 60 to 69 with acute or convalescent COVID-19. Sample: peripheral blood.

The CDR3 corresponds to CASSPGTSALNYTGELFF. The DNA is TGTGCCAGCAGCCCCGGGACTAGCGCCTTAAATTACACCGGGGAGCTGTTTTTT. This sequence uses TRBV9 and TRBJ2-2; 10 nucleotides in the junction match TRBD2. From the germline V gene, CDR1 is SGDLS and CDR2 is YYNGEE. From the cysteine through the phenylalanine, the CDR3 covers 18 amino acids. The sequence is cut down to CDR3 DNA, 54 bases in frame from base 1. The V end gives up 4 bases and the J end 3 bases, leaving 12 bases in the junction not matched to a gene. The reference TRBV9 and TRBJ2-2 proteins fill in what lies around the CDR3, so the full variable domain reads DSGVTQTPKHLITATGQRVTLRCSPRSGDLSVYWYQQSLDQGLQFLIQYYNGEERAKGNILERFSAQQFPDLHSELNLSSLELGDSALYFCASSPGTSALNYTGELFFGEGSRLTVL.